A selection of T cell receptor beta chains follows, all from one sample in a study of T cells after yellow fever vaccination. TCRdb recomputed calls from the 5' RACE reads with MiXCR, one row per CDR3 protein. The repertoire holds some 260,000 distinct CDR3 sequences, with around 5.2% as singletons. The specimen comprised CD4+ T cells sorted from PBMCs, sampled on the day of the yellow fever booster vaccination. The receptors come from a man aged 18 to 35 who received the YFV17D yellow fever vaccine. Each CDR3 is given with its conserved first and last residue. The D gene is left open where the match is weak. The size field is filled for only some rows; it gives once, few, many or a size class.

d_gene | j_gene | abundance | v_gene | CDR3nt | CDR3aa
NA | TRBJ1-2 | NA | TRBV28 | TGTGCCAGCAGTTTACGCTACTATGGCTACACCTTC | CASSLRYYGYTF
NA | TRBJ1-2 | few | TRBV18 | TGTGCCAGCTCACCCGGGGGGGTGAACTATGGCTACACCTTC | CASSPGGVNYGYTF
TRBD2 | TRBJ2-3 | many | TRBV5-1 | TGCGCCAGCAGCCTGGGACTAGCGGGGCGCACAGATACGCAGTATTTT | CASSLGLAGRTDTQYF
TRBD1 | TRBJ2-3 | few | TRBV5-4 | TGTGCCAGCAGTTCCGGGACAGGGTTCACAGATACGCAGTATTTT | CASSSGTGFTDTQYF
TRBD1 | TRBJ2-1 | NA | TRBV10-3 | TGTGCCATCAGAGACATCGGACAGGGGGACAATGAGCAGTTCTTC | CAIRDIGQGDNEQFF
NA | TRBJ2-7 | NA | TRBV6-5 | TGTGCCAGCAGATCGGACAGTACCTACGAGCAGTACTTC | CASRSDSTYEQYF
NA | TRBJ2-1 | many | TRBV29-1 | TGCAGCGTTACCGGGACTTTTTCCTACAATGAGCAGTTCTTC | CSVTGTFSYNEQFF
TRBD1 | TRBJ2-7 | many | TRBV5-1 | TGCGCCAGCAGCTTGGGGACAGGGACCACGTACGAGCAGTACTTC | CASSLGTGTTYEQYF
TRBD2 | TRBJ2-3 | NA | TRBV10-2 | TGCGCCAGCAGTGAGCCCCGAGGACTAGCGGGGGGCACAGATACGCAGTATTTT | CASSEPRGLAGGTDTQYF
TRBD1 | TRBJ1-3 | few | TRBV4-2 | TGTGCCAGCAGCCAAACGCTGACAGGGTCGGGAAACACCATATATTTT | CASSQTLTGSGNTIYF
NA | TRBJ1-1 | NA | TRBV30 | TGTGCCTGGAGTGGCCGAGGAAACACTGAAGCTTTCTTT | CAWSGRGNTEAFF
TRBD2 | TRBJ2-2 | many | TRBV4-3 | TGCGCCAGCAGCCAAGGAGCGGGGGGGCCCGTCGGGGAGCTGTTTTTT | CASSQGAGGPVGELFF
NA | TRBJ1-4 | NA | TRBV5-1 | TGCGCCAGCAGCCCCCCTCTGGGGGAAGGGAACGAAAAACTGTTTTTT | CASSPPLGEGNEKLFF
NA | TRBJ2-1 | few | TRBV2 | TGTGCCAGCAACAAAGAGAGGTGGGACAATGAGCAGTTCTTC | CASNKERWDNEQFF
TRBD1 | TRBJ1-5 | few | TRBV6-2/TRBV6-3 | TGTGCCAGCAGTTACAATGTCGACAGGGGTTTCGATCAGCCCCAGCATTTT | CASSYNVDRGFDQPQHF
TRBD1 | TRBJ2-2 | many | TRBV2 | TGTGCCAGCAAACGGGACAGGGAAATCACCGGGGAGCTGTTTTTT | CASKRDREITGELFF
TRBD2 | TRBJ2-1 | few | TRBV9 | TGTGCCAGCAGCGTAGACCCAGCGGGGGGGTCAAATGAGCAGTTCTTC | CASSVDPAGGSNEQFF
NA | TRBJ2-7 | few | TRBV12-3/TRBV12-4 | TGTGCCAGCAGTCTATCCCCCATGGGGGGCCTAATCGAGCAGTACTTC | CASSLSPMGGLIEQYF
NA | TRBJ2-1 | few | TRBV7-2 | TGTGCCAGCAGCTTATCCAGGGTGAAGCAGTTCTTC | CASSLSRVKQFF
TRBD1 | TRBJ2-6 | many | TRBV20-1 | TGCAGTGCTAGGACAGGGGCTGGGGCCAACGTCCTGACTTTC | CSARTGAGANVLTF